These 25 T cell receptor beta chains share one sample of origin, sequenced in a study of blood T cell repertoires in COVID-19. The assay was immunoSEQ multiplex PCR, and TCRdb's table has in-frame clones only and misses some. The sample has over 65,000 clones, about 81% seen once. Sequencing input: peripheral blood. All receptors derive from a human donor in a cohort sampled during active COVID-19.

This clone was found a few times. The chain uses TRBV30 and TRBJ2-2, with TRBD2 identical over 11 bases. Germline V CDR1 and CDR2: GTSNPN, SVGIG (reference sequence). With 4 bases clipped from V and 9 bases from J, the junction kept 13 bases outside the gene matches. CDR3 length: 16 amino acids. The CDR3 sequence is CAWKKGGSGRAWELFF. As DNA, the CDR3 is TGTGCCTGGAAGAAAGGTGGTAGCGGGAGGGCCTGGGAGCTGTTTTTT.

This clone was counted once. The V gene is TRBV6-5, the J gene TRBJ2-2; TRBD1 agrees at 8 bases. The CDR3 runs to 15 residues. Unmatched junction bases numbered 6, after V lost 6 bases and J lost 3 bases. CDR1 is MNHEY, CDR2 SVGAGI, per germline. The CDR3 is CASRPPTGDTGELFF. The CDR3 DNA sequence: TGTGCCAGCAGACCTCCGACAGGGGACACCGGGGAGCTGTTTTTT.

The CDR3 DNA is TGTGCCAGCAGGGGACTAGCGGGCTCCTACGAGCAGTACTTC. It encodes CASRGLAGSYEQYF. The V call is TRBV11-2, the J call TRBJ2-7, with 12 bases identical to TRBD2. CDR1 is SGHAT and CDR2 is FQNNGV in the germline V gene. J lost 0 bases, V lost 6 bases, and 0 bases had no gene match. The CDR3 is 14 amino acids.

The CDR3 DNA reads TGTGCCAGCAGACCGACAGGGGAAGAAAAACTGTTTTTT. This codes for CASRPTGEEKLFF. V gene TRBV12-3 or TRBV12-4 combines with J gene TRBJ1-4, with 8 nucleotides matching TRBD1. Trimming took 6 bases from V and 8 from J; bases not matched to a gene: 5. The CDR3 is 13 amino acids.

V usage is TRBV28 and J usage is TRBJ1-2; no clear D. This CDR3 has 12 residues. The ends were cut back, 7 bases at V and 5 bases at J, with 11 bases in the middle. Per germline, CDR1 MDHEN and CDR2 SYDVKM. The CDR3 bases are TGTGCCAGCAACTCGCCGAGTTATGGCTACACCTTC. It codes for CASNSPSYGYTF.

The chain couples TRBV24-1 to TRBJ2-2; 10 positions agree with TRBD2. The CDR3 consists of 17 residues. The germline V gene has CDR1 KGHDR and CDR2 SFDVKD. V dropped 1 base and J dropped 6; count of bases not matched to a gene: 7. This CDR3 reads CATSDFPSGSYAGELFF. CDR3 sequence (DNA): TGTGCCACCAGTGATTTCCCTAGCGGGAGTTACGCCGGGGAGCTGTTTTTT.

The chain is built from TRBV24-1 and TRBJ2-3, with D hard to call. In germline, CDR1 is KGHDR, CDR2 SFDVKD. V was pared by 3 bases and J by 4 bases, with 10 bases between. This CDR3 region has 14 residues. CDR3 sequence reads: CATSDPSGPDTQYF. In nucleotides, the CDR3 is TGTGCCACCAGTGATCCATCAGGCCCAGATACGCAGTATTTT.

This clone was observed a single time. This chain joins TRBV30 and TRBJ2-5; 8 bases are shared with TRBD1. Trimming cost V 4 bases and J 4 bases; bases outside gene matches: 8. The CDR3 is 14 amino acids. Germline V gives CDR1 GTSNPN, CDR2 SVGIG (reference sequence). The CDR3: CAWNRQGPRETQYF. The CDR3 DNA reads TGTGCCTGGAATAGACAGGGGCCACGAGAGACCCAGTACTTC.

This clone is a singleton in its sample. The chain links TRBV12-5 to TRBJ1-4; TRBD1 matches 7 bases. Looked up from germline, CDR1 is LGHNT and CDR2 is FRNRAP. Losses at the gene ends were 1 base for V and 8 bases for J; bases not matched to a gene: 4. This CDR3 contains 14 residues. CDR3 sequence: CASGLGRGCEKLFF. The CDR3 nucleotides read TGTGCTAGTGGTTTGGGCAGGGGGTGCGAAAAACTGTTTTTT.

Here the CDR3 reads CASSSGGQGNEQFF. CDR3 bases: TGTGCCAGCAGTTCCGGGGGACAGGGCAATGAGCAGTTCTTC. The chain has TRBV6-2 or TRBV6-3 and TRBJ2-1, with 9 bases that match TRBD1. This CDR3 has 14 residues. V lost 4 bases to trimming and J lost 6 bases; unmatched junction nucleotides: 4. The germline V gene encodes CDR1 MNHEY and CDR2 SVGEGT.

The V and J genes are TRBV28 and TRBJ1-2; 12 bases match TRBD1. The CDR3 spans 17 residues. J was trimmed by 6 bases and V by 6 bases; bases with no gene match: 14. Germline V gene lookup returns CDR1 MDHEN and CDR2 SYDVKM. CDR3 protein: CASRYGTGGLKHDGYTF. DNA for the CDR3: TGTGCCAGCAGATATGGGACAGGGGGCCTAAAGCACGATGGCTACACCTTC.

The chain carries TRBV28 and TRBJ2-4; tentative D call: TRBD1 (7 bases). V lost 2 bases and J 10 bases, leaving 12 bases between the germline ends. Germline V gene lookup returns CDR1 MDHEN and CDR2 SYDVKM. This CDR3 spans 13 amino acids. The CDR3 sequence is CASSLGRGTIQYF. CDR3 nucleotide sequence: TGTGCCAGCAGTTTAGGCAGGGGGACTATTCAGTACTTC.

The chain combines TRBV6-6 with TRBJ1-4; 8 bases match TRBD1. The CDR3 is 19 amino acids. The trim removed 5 bases at V and 11 bases at J, leaving 25 bases unmatched. The germline CDR1 and CDR2 sequences are MNHNY and SVGAGI (reference sequence). CDR3 loop: CASSQLKDRVMLTLPKLFF. CDR3 DNA sequence: TGTGCCAGCAGTCAACTGAAGGACAGGGTCATGCTGACGCTTCCGAAACTGTTTTTT.

The chain employs TRBV7-2 and TRBJ2-7; 9 bases are a match to TRBD1. The V segment lost 1 base and the J segment 7 bases; nucleotides outside the gene matches: 5. The CDR3 length is 14 residues. Germline V gene lookup returns CDR1 SGHTA and CDR2 FQGNSA. CDR3 sequence (DNA): TGTGCCAGCAGCTTAGGAGGGACAGGGTTGGAGCAGTACTTC. It yields the protein CASSLGGTGLEQYF.

This clone turned up a few times. This rearrangement joins TRBV6-5 to TRBJ2-2; D possibly corresponds to TRBD2 (6 bases). Germline V gives CDR1 MNHEY, CDR2 SVGAGI. V was shortened by 2 bases and J by 4 bases, with 8 bases between the two germline ends. The length of the CDR3 is 14 residues. The CDR3 nucleotides are TGTGCCAGCAGTTACGTGACTAGCACCGGGGAGCTGTTTTTT. This translates into CASSYVTSTGELFF.

The chain uses TRBV6-2 or TRBV6-3 and TRBJ1-5; no clear D. V was cut by 2 bases and J by 5 bases, with 22 bases left in between. The CDR3 is 18 amino acids. From germline, CDR1 is MNHEY and CDR2 SVGEGT. CDR3 protein: CASSYEWWGGEYDQPQHF. DNA for the CDR3: TGTGCCAGCAGTTACGAGTGGTGGGGAGGAGAATATGATCAGCCCCAGCATTTT.

This clone was seen once. This chain links TRBV7-9 with TRBJ2-5; 10 bases are a match to TRBD2. The CDR3 consists of 17 residues. V gave up 3 bases and J gave up 1 base; unmatched junction bases: 8. Germline V gene data show CDR1 as SEHNR and CDR2 as FQNEAQ (reference sequence). The CDR3 sequence is CASSFMTSGSLQETQYF. DNA of the CDR3: TGTGCCAGCAGCTTTATGACTAGCGGGTCCCTCCAAGAGACCCAGTACTTC.

The chain links TRBV4-3 to TRBJ2-1, with TRBD2 matching over 13 bases. This CDR3 comprises 16 residues. The V gene end was trimmed by 4 bases and the J gene end by 10 bases; junction bases not matched to a gene: 10. CDR1 and CDR2 (germline): LGHNA, YSLEER. For the CDR3, the DNA is TGCGCCAGCAGCCGCGGGACTAGCGGGACCCCCGTGGAGCAGTTCTTC. Encoded protein: CASSRGTSGTPVEQFF.

The V call is TRBV18, the J call TRBJ1-5; D is possibly TRBD1 (6 bases). From germline, CDR1 is KGHSH and CDR2 LQKENI. The V gene lost 3 bases and the J gene lost 1 base, with 7 bases spanning the gap. This CDR3 has 14 residues. The CDR3 DNA reads as TGTGCCAGCTCACCCGGACAGAGCAATCAGCCCCAGCATTTT. Amino acid sequence: CASSPGQSNQPQHF.

V gene TRBV27 combines with J gene TRBJ1-2; D possibly corresponds to TRBD1 (6 bases). V was pared by 0 bases and J by 6 bases, with 17 bases between. The CDR3 consists of 16 residues. CDR1 is MNHEY, CDR2 SMNVEV, per germline (reference sequence). Here the CDR3 reads CASSLSISGRGNGYTF. The DNA for the CDR3 is TGTGCCAGCAGTTTATCGATAAGCGGGAGGGGGAATGGCTACACCTTC.

The chain couples TRBV6-6 to TRBJ1-4; D not resolved. Germline CDR1 is MNHNY and CDR2 is SVGAGI (reference sequence). V was shortened by 5 bases and J by 8 bases, with 12 bases between the two germline ends. The CDR3 runs to 13 residues. This chain's CDR3 is CASSRSREEKLFF. CDR3 DNA: TGTGCCAGCAGTCGGTCCCGGGAAGAAAAACTGTTTTTT.

This clone was seen once. The genes are TRBV27 and TRBJ2-7; 7 bases fit TRBD1. The CDR3 contains 15 residues. In germline, CDR1 is MNHEY, CDR2 SMNVEV (reference sequence). J was trimmed by 0 bases and V by 6 bases; bases with no gene match: 8. The CDR3 loop reads CASRLTGVASYEQYF. The CDR3 nucleotides read TGTGCCAGCAGACTCACAGGGGTAGCCTCCTACGAGCAGTACTTC.

The chain employs TRBV7-6 and TRBJ1-1; 9 bases map to TRBD1. The CDR3 extends over 15 amino acids. J was trimmed by 0 bases and V by 5 bases; bases with no gene match: 4. Looked up from germline, CDR1 is SGHVS and CDR2 is FNYEAQ. CDR3 in amino acids: CASSPDRGVNTEAFF. The CDR3 nucleotides are TGTGCCAGCAGCCCGGACAGGGGAGTGAACACTGAAGCTTTCTTT.

The rearrangement joins TRBV6-2 or TRBV6-3 to TRBJ1-2; 11 bases line up with TRBD1. Germline V gene data show CDR1 as MNHEY and CDR2 as SVGEGT. CDR3 size: 13 residues. V gave up 2 bases and J gave up 8 bases; unmatched junction bases: 1. The CDR3 spells CASSYGQGAGYTF. The CDR3 nucleotides read TGTGCCAGCAGTTACGGACAGGGGGCCGGCTACACCTTC.

J is TRBJ1-4 and V is TRBV4-3; 7 nucleotides agree with TRBD1. V shed 4 bases, J shed 6 bases, and the junction held 2 bases outside the gene matches. The CDR3 sequence is 13 residues long. Per germline, CDR1 LGHNA and CDR2 YSLEER. The CDR3 reads CASSPGTDEKLFF. The CDR3 nucleotides read TGCGCCAGCAGCCCCGGGACAGATGAAAAACTGTTTTTT.